This TCR beta chain appears in the sequencing data of a study of blood T cell repertoires in COVID-19. Across the whole study: Acute and convalescent COVID-19 samples came from the United States, Italy and Spain. In each case, the material was cDNA or gDNA derived from T cells, B-cell-depleted T cells, or PBMCs.

In the source study's methods: Estimated nucleated cell counts came from reference gene primer amplification. The protocol was immunoSEQ multiplex PCR, while the TCRdb copy is restricted to in-frame clones and leaves out a portion. V, J and clone size derive from that table, while D and trimming were established from the DNA sequence. The sample lists approximately 150,000 clones, 85% to 95% occurring once. Seattle enrolled patients during active infection and tracked them longitudinally. In germline, CDR1 is SGHNT, CDR2 YYREEE (reference sequence). The CDR3 covers 16 residues. The ends lost 6 bases at V and 4 bases at J; junction bases unmatched: 9.

This receptor was obtained from a woman aged 55-69 years with COVID-19, enrolled during active disease. The source material was peripheral blood. The chain is built from TRBV5-4 and TRBJ2-2; 10 bases fit TRBD2. This CDR3 is CASTPRIAGGTGELFF. In DNA, the CDR3 is TGTGCCAGCACCCCTCGGATAGCGGGAGGCACCGGGGAGCTGTTTTTT.